This TCR beta chain was recorded in a study of CD8 T cells in ankylosing spondylitis. Overall study results and limits: Reportedly, disease-linked clones are significantly enriched in ankylosing spondylitis patients' matched synovial fluid. For ankylosing spondylitis blood, a TCR beta motif of under 10 highly homologous variants appeared characteristic.

The CDR3 totals 15 residues. With V trimmed by 6 bases and J by 5 bases, 9 bases remained unmatched. This clonotype was detected only a few times. Antigen specificity is unknown. TCRdb re-derived calls from the 5' RACE reads in MiXCR, one entry per CDR3 protein. The repertoire consists of 250,000 or so distinct CDR3 sequences, with 20% to 30% occurring once and the leading ten covering 0.5% to 0.75%. The receptor was derived from a male donor with ankylosing spondylitis or in good health (not recorded which). V usage is TRBV12-3 or TRBV12-4 and J usage is TRBJ2-5, with TRBD1 matching 10 bases. The sample consisted of blood, either unsorted or a sorted T cell fraction (not recorded which). The CDR3 loop is CASRTGTGAGETQYF. As DNA, the CDR3 is TGTGCCAGCAGGACCGGGACAGGGGCAGGGGAGACCCAGTACTTC.